This T cell receptor (beta chain) was obtained from a study of shared clonotypes between healthy human individuals. CD4+ cell separation produced CD45RA+ naive and CD45RA-negative memory subsets. About this clone: The antigen is unknown.

Study conclusions and caveats: Across a handful of donors, naive CD4 shared roughly 5%, naive CD8 about 3.2%, memory CD4 2% to 2.5%, memory CD8 about 0.4%. Non-shared clonotypes had lower generation probabilities than those shared by all four donors.

This CDR3 is built from 18 residues. Germline CDR1 reads LNHNV; CDR2 reads YYDKDF (reference sequence). Deletions cut 1 base from V and 1 base from J, with 19 bases between. In the study's own analysis: ImmunoSEQ supplied junction-only sequences lacking quality scores, so filtering was different. Assay used: immunoSEQ multiplex PCR; TCRdb lists only in-frame clones, some missing. The DNA gave D and trimming, while V, J and clone size come from that table. The table shows about 330,000 clones, with around two thirds occurring only once. The TCR comes from a man aged 25-40 years in good health. V is TRBV15 and J is TRBJ1-1; maybe TRBD1 (6 bases). Sequencing was performed on memory CD4+ T cells sorted from blood. This sample's subset: CD45RA-negative fraction. As DNA, the CDR3 is TGTGCCACCAGCAGAGGTCTCCCCCTTTTCAGGGGGAACACTGAAGCTTTCTTT. Translating it yields CATSRGLPLFRGNTEAFF.